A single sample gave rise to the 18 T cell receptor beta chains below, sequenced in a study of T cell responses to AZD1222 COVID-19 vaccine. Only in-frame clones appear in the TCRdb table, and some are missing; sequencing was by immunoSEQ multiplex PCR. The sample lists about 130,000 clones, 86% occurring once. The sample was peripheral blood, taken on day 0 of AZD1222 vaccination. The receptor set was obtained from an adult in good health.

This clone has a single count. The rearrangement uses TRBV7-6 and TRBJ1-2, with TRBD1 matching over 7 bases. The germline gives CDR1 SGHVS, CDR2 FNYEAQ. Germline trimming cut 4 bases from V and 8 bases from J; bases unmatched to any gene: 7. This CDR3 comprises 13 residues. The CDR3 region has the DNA TGTGCCAGCAGCTCCCAGGGGGAAGAGGGCTACACCTTC. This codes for CASSSQGEEGYTF.

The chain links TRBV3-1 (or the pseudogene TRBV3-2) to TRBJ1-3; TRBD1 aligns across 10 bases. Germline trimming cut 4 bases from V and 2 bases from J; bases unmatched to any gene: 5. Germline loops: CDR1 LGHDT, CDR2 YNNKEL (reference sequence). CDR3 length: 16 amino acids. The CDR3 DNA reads TGTGCCAGCAGCCCGGCCGGGACAGGGGCTGGAAACACCATATATTTT. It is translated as CASSPAGTGAGNTIYF.

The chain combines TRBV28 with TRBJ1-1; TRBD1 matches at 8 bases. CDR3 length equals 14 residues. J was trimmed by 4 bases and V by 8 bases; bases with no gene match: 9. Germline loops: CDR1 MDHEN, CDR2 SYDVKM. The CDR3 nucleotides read TGTGCCAGCGGATCAGGACAGGGCCGCACTGAAGCTTTCTTT. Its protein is CASGSGQGRTEAFF.

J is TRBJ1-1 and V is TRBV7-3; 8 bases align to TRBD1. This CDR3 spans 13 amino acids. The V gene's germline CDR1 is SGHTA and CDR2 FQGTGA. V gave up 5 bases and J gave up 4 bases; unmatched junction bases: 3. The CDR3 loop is CASSATGGTEAFF. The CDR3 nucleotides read TGTGCCAGCAGCGCAACAGGGGGCACTGAAGCTTTCTTT.

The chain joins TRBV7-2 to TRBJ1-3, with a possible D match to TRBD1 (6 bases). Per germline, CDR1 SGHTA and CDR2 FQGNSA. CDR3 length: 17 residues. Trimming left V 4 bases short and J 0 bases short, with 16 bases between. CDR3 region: CASSYTTGQHSGNTIYF. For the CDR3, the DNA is TGTGCCAGCAGCTATACTACCGGACAGCACTCTGGAAACACCATATATTTT.

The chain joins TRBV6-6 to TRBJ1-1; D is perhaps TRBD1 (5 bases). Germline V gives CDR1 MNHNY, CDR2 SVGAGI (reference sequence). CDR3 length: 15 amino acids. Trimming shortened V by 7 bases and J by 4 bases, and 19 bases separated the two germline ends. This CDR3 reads CASIRSIQVGTEAFF. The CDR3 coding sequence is TGTGCCAGCATCAGGAGTATACAGGTCGGCACTGAAGCTTTCTTT.

The CDR3 reads CASSLGRLGTGVGGYTF. In DNA, the CDR3 is TGTGCCAGCAGCTTAGGACGGCTCGGGACAGGGGTTGGTGGCTACACCTTC. The chain joins TRBV7-2 to TRBJ1-2; 10 bases are shared with TRBD1. CDR3 length: 17 amino acids. With V trimmed by 1 base and J by 7 bases, 12 bases remained unmatched. Germline V lookup: CDR1 SGHTA, CDR2 FQGNSA.

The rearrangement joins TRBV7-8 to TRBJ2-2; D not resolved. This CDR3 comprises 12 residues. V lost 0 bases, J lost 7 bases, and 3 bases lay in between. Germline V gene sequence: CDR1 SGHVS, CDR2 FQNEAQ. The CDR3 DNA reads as TGTGCCAGCAGCTTAGCGGTCGGGGAGCTGTTTTTT. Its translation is CASSLAVGELFF.

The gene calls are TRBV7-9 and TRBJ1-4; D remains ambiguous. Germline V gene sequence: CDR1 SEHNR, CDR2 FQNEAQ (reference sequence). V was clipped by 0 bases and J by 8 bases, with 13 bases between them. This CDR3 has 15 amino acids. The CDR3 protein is CASSLAPPGSEKLFF. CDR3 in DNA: TGTGCCAGCAGCTTAGCGCCCCCTGGGTCGGAAAAACTGTTTTTT.

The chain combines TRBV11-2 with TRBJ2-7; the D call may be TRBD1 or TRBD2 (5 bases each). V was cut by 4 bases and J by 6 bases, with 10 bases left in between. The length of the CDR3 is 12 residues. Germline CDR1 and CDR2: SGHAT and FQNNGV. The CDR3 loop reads CASSSSGSEQYF. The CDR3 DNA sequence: TGTGCCAGCAGCTCTTCAGGGAGCGAGCAGTACTTC.

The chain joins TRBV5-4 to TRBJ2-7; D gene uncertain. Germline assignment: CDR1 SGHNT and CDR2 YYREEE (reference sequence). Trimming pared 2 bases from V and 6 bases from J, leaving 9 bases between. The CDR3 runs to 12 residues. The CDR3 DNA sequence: TGTGCCAGCAGCTTTGGTATTTCCGAGCAGTACTTC. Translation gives CASSFGISEQYF.

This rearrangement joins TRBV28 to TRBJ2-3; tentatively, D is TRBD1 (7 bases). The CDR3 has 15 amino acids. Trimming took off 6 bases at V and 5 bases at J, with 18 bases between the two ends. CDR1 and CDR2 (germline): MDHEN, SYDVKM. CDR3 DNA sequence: TGTGCCAGCAGCTTGGGGGGCAGGGGGAGAGATACGCAGTATTTT. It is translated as CASSLGGRGRDTQYF.

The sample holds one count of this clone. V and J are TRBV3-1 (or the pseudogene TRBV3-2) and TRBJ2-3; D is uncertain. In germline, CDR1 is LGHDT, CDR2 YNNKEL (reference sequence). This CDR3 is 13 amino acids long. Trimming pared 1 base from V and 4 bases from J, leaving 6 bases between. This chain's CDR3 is CASSQVNADTQYF. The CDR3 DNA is TGTGCCAGCAGCCAAGTTAACGCAGATACGCAGTATTTT.

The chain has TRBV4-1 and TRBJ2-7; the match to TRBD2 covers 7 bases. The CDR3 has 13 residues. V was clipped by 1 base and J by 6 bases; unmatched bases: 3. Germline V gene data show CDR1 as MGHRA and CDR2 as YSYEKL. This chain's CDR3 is CASSQGEGREQYF. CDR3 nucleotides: TGCGCCAGCAGCCAAGGGGAGGGCCGCGAGCAGTACTTC.

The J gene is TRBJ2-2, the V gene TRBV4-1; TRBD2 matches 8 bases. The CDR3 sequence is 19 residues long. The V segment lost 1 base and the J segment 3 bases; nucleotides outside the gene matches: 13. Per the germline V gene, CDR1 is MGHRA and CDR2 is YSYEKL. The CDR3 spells CASSQGTGLAGLDTGELFF. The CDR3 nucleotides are TGCGCCAGCAGCCAAGGAACGGGGCTAGCGGGCCTGGACACCGGGGAGCTGTTTTTT.

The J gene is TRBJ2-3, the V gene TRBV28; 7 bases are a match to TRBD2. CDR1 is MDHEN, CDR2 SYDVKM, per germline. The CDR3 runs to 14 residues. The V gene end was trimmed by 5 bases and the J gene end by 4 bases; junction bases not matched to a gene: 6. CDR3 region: CASSKGGPADTQYF. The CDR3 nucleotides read TGTGCCAGCAGTAAGGGAGGGCCAGCAGATACGCAGTATTTT.

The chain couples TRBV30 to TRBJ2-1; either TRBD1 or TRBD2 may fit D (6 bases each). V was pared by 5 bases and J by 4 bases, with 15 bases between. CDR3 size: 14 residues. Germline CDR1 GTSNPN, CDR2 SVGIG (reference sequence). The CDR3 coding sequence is TGTGCCTGGTCCGGGGGCGGACCTTACAATGAGCAGTTCTTC. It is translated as CAWSGGGPYNEQFF. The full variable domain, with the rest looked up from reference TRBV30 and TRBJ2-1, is SQTIHQWPATLVQPVGSPLSLECTVEGTSNPNLYWYRQAAGRGLQLLFYSVGIGQISSEVPQNLSASRPQDRQFILSSKKLLLSDSGFYLCAWSGGGPYNEQFFGPGTRLTVL.

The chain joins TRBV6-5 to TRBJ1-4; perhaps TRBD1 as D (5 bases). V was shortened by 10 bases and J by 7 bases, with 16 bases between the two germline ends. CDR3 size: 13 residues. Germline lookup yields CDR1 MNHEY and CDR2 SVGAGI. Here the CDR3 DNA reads TGTGCCATCATGGGGGAGGTAGTTGAAAAACTGTTTTTT. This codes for CAIMGEVVEKLFF.